This TCR beta chain came from a study of shared T cell receptors in the human thymus. The V gene lost 4 bases and the J gene lost 6 bases, with 18 bases spanning the gap. The CDR3 totals 15 residues. CDR1 and CDR2 (germline): MNHEY, SVGAGI. Some clones are missing from TCRdb's copy, which holds only in-frame ones; the method was immunoSEQ multiplex PCR. The sample yields about 710,000 clones, 80% to 90% seen once. The sample was also reused in another study, on human thymus T cells.

The V gene is TRBV6-5, the J gene TRBJ1-2, with a possible D match to TRBD1 (5 bases). The TCR was taken from a boy under three years old with a congenital heart defect. What was sequenced was thymocytes. The CDR3 loop reads CASSCGSTDTDGYTF. Written as DNA, the CDR3 is TGTGCCAGCAGTTGCGGATCAACGGACACCGATGGCTACACCTTC.